The 18 T cell receptor beta chains below were found in one sample sequenced in a study of blood T cell repertoires in COVID-19. The data were produced by immunoSEQ multiplex PCR, yet TCRdb's version contains in-frame clones alone and is incomplete. The sample yields some 180,000 clones, 90% seen once. Sequencing was done on a sample of peripheral blood. Receptors were obtained from a man aged 45-65 years with acute or convalescent COVID-19.

The J gene is TRBJ2-5, the V gene TRBV19; 7 bases fit TRBD2. CDR1 and CDR2 (germline): LNHDA, SQIVND (reference sequence). V lost 6 bases, J lost 3 bases, and 4 bases stayed unmatched. The CDR3 totals 13 residues. The CDR3 sequence: CASSRTREETQYF. CDR3 coding DNA: TGTGCCAGTAGCCGGACTAGGGAAGAGACCCAGTACTTC.

V usage is TRBV6-5 and J usage is TRBJ2-7; D call uncertain. V was pared by 0 bases and J by 2 bases, with 11 bases between. The CDR3 is made up of 15 amino acids. The germline V gene has CDR1 MNHEY and CDR2 SVGAGI. The CDR3 protein is CASSYSAQATYEQYV. In nucleotides, the CDR3 is TGTGCCAGCAGTTACTCGGCGCAGGCGACCTACGAGCAGTACGTC.

This rearrangement joins TRBV10-3 to TRBJ2-5; D might be TRBD1 (6 bases). Trimming left V 4 bases short and J 5 bases short, with 14 bases between. The germline gives CDR1 ENHRY, CDR2 SYGVKD. The CDR3 contains 14 residues. In DNA, the CDR3 is TGTGCCATCAGTGTGGACAGTACTAGGGAGACCCAGTACTTC. This sequence encodes CAISVDSTRETQYF.

This clone was detected only a few times. The chain uses TRBV10-3 and TRBJ2-7, with 8 positions matching TRBD1. Trimming removed 6 bases from V and 7 bases from J; junction bases left unmatched: 8. This CDR3 comprises 13 residues. CDR1 ENHRY and CDR2 SYGVKD come from the germline V gene. CDR3 sequence reads: CAIRSDRDGEQYV. In DNA form, the CDR3 reads TGTGCCATCAGGTCGGACAGGGATGGAGAGCAGTACGTC.

J is TRBJ2-1 and V is TRBV6-5; 7 positions agree with TRBD2. CDR1 and CDR2 (germline): MNHEY, SVGAGI. The CDR3 consists of 13 residues. With V trimmed by 6 bases and J by 9 bases, 8 bases remained unmatched. This CDR3 is CASRWEGGGEQFF. CDR3 DNA: TGTGCCAGCAGGTGGGAGGGTGGGGGTGAGCAGTTCTTC.

This rearrangement joins TRBV19 to TRBJ2-1, with a tentative D call TRBD1 (6 bases). CDR3 length: 14 residues. CDR1 is LNHDA, CDR2 SQIVND, per germline (reference sequence). Trimming removed 3 bases from V and 5 bases from J, with 11 bases in between. The CDR3 DNA reads as TGTGCCAGTAGTATTTGGGACAATGACAATGAGCAGTTCTTC. This gives the protein CASSIWDNDNEQFF.

This clone appeared once. The rearrangement uses TRBV2 and TRBJ2-1, with D possibly matching TRBD1 (5 bases). CDR3 size: 13 residues. Trimming removed 5 bases at V and 7 bases at J, with 12 bases between. Germline V gene data show CDR1 as SNHLY and CDR2 as FYNNEI. CDR3 protein: CASSKTQGNEQFF. DNA for the CDR3: TGTGCCAGCAGTAAAACCCAGGGAAATGAGCAGTTCTTC.

This chain links TRBV3-1 (or the pseudogene TRBV3-2) with TRBJ1-2, with D possibly TRBD1 on 5 matching bases. V lost 3 bases to trimming and J lost 4 bases, with 12 bases between them. The CDR3 totals 14 residues. The germline V gene has CDR1 LGHDT and CDR2 YNNKEL (reference sequence). The CDR3 reads CASSHRGVSYGYTF. DNA for the CDR3: TGTGCCAGCAGCCACCGGGGGGTCTCCTATGGCTACACCTTC.

V is TRBV19 and J is TRBJ2-5; D call uncertain. CDR1 LNHDA and CDR2 SQIVND come from the germline V gene (reference sequence). There are 15 residues in the CDR3. V was trimmed by 6 bases and J by 0 bases, leaving 14 bases between them. CDR3 in DNA: TGTGCCAGTAGAAATGAGTACAGCAACCAAGAGACCCAGTACTTC. It translates to CASRNEYSNQETQYF.

This clone was seen once. V gene TRBV6-5 combines with J gene TRBJ1-3; D is undetermined. V was trimmed by 8 bases and J by 2 bases, leaving 10 bases between them. In germline, CDR1 is MNHEY, CDR2 SVGAGI. CDR3 length: 13 amino acids. The chain's CDR3 is CASEGGTGNTIYF. The CDR3 DNA is TGTGCCAGCGAAGGAGGCACTGGAAACACCATATATTTT.

The CDR3: CASSPRTSGTPYEQYF. The CDR3 nucleotides read TGTGCCAGCTCACCAAGGACTAGCGGGACTCCCTACGAGCAGTACTTC. The rearrangement joins TRBV18 to TRBJ2-7; 12 bases agree with TRBD2. The length of the CDR3 is 16 residues. V was clipped by 2 bases and J by 2 bases; unmatched bases: 4. The germline gives CDR1 KGHSH, CDR2 LQKENI.

The rearrangement links TRBV10-3 to TRBJ2-3, with 14 bases lining up with TRBD2. Germline CDR1 and CDR2: ENHRY and SYGVKD. The CDR3 contains 17 residues. V was pared by 10 bases and J by 4 bases, with 13 bases of the junction left unmatched. The CDR3 sequence is CATAPRKTSGGADTQYF. CDR3 sequence (DNA): TGTGCCACCGCCCCTCGAAAGACTAGCGGGGGGGCAGATACGCAGTATTTT.

J is TRBJ2-3 and V is TRBV6-1; D may be TRBD2 (5 bases). V was clipped by 4 bases and J by 2 bases, with 16 bases between them. The CDR3 runs to 16 residues. CDR1 is MNHNS and CDR2 is SASEGT in the germline V gene. The CDR3 sequence: CASSGKGGSSTDTQYF. CDR3 nucleotide sequence: TGTGCCAGCAGTGGAAAGGGCGGGTCATCCACAGATACGCAGTATTTT.

The DNA of the CDR3 is TGCAGCGTTGAGAGCGGGGGGGCCGGCGGGGAGCTGTTTTTT. It encodes CSVESGGAGGELFF. The chain recombines TRBV29-1 with TRBJ2-2; 10 nucleotides match TRBD2. Trimming removed 3 bases from V and 7 bases from J; junction bases left unmatched: 5. CDR3 length: 14 amino acids. CDR1 and CDR2 (germline): SQVTM, ANQGSEA.

This clone was seen a single time. The chain combines TRBV27 with TRBJ2-2; TRBD2 is a possible D gene (6 bases). Per the germline V gene, CDR1 is MNHEY and CDR2 is SMNVEV (reference sequence). Trimming took 6 bases from V and 4 from J, leaving 12 bases between them. The CDR3 is 14 amino acids. As DNA, the CDR3 is TGTGCCAGCAGCCTTGGGGGAGGCACCGGGGAGCTGTTTTTT. Its translation is CASSLGGGTGELFF.

The chain has TRBV3-1 (or the pseudogene TRBV3-2) and TRBJ1-5; the D gene is possibly TRBD1 (6 bases). V gave up 4 bases and J gave up 4 bases, with 14 bases separating them. The CDR3 loop spans 15 amino acids. Per the germline V gene, CDR1 is LGHDT and CDR2 is YNNKEL (reference sequence). CDR3 nucleotide sequence: TGTGCCAGCAGCCTGATGGGGGCTAGAAATCAGCCCCAGCATTTT. As protein: CASSLMGARNQPQHF.

This clone was detected only a few times. Other DNA sequences within the sample encode an identical CDR3. The chain combines TRBV19 with TRBJ1-1; D uncertain. The CDR3 loop spans 13 amino acids. The V gene lost 5 bases and the J gene lost 0 bases, with 7 bases spanning the gap. Germline V gives CDR1 LNHDA, CDR2 SQIVND (reference sequence). The CDR3 loop reads CASSGTVNTEAFF. CDR3 coding DNA: TGTGCCAGTAGTGGAACAGTGAACACTGAAGCTTTCTTT.

V is TRBV5-4 and J is TRBJ2-7, with 7 bases fitting TRBD1. Per the germline V gene, CDR1 is SGHNT and CDR2 is YYREEE (reference sequence). Losses at the gene ends were 3 bases for V and 0 bases for J; bases not matched to a gene: 3. There are 14 residues in the CDR3. In DNA form, the CDR3 reads TGTGCCAGCAGCTCAGGGGGAAGCTCCTACGAGCAGTACTTC. It is translated as CASSSGGSSYEQYF. The whole variable domain, filled in from reference TRBV5-4 and TRBJ2-7, reads ETGVTQSPTHLIKTRGQQVTLRCSSQSGHNTVSWYQQALGQGPQFIFQYYREEENGRGNFPPRFSGLQFPNYSSELNVNALELDDSALYLCASSSGGSSYEQYFGPGTRLTVT.